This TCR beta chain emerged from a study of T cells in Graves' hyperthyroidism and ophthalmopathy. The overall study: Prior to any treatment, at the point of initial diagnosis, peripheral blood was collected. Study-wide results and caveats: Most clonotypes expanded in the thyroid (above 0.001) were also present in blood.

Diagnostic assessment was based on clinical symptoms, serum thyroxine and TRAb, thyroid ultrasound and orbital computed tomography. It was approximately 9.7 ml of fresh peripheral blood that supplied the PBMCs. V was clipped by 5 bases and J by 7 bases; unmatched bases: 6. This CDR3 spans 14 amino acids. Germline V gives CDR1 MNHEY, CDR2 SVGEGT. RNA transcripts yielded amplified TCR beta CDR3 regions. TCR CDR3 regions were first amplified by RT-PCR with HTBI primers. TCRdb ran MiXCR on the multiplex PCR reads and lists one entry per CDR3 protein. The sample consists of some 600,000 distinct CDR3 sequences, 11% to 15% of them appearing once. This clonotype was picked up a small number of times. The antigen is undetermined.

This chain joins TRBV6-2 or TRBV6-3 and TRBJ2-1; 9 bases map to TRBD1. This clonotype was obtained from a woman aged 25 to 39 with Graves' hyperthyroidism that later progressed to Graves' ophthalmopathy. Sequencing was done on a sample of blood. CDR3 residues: CASSTRDRENEQFF. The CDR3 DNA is TGTGCCAGCAGTACCCGGGACAGGGAAAATGAGCAGTTCTTC.